This T cell receptor beta chain was sequenced during a study of cytomegalovirus exposure and HLA in healthy donors. Turning to this clone: What it binds is unknown.

Germline CDR1 is SGHRS and CDR2 is YFSETQ. V gave up 1 base and J gave up 6 bases, with 13 bases separating them. The CDR3 has 15 amino acids. Whole-study findings and limits: Another analysis was done later, and it associated around 16,000 TCR beta sequences with HLA alleles at 0.05 false discovery rate. Clonal expansion, a later analysis showed, was greater in HLA-associated TCR beta chains than in equally common others.

The PCR contained 60 Vbeta and 13 Jbeta primers. The repertoire was sequenced with immunoSEQ multiplex PCR; TCRdb's copy has only in-frame clones and lacks some. The sample records 110,000 to 150,000 clones, roughly 72% being singletons. Sequencing was carried out using PBMCs. This clonotype was sampled from a man aged 35-49 years in good health and CMV-seronegative. This chain uses TRBV5-1 with TRBJ1-4; D is uncertain. CDR3 in amino acids: CASSLSEARYEKLFF. As DNA, the CDR3 is TGCGCCAGCAGCTTGAGTGAGGCCCGTTATGAAAAACTGTTTTTT.